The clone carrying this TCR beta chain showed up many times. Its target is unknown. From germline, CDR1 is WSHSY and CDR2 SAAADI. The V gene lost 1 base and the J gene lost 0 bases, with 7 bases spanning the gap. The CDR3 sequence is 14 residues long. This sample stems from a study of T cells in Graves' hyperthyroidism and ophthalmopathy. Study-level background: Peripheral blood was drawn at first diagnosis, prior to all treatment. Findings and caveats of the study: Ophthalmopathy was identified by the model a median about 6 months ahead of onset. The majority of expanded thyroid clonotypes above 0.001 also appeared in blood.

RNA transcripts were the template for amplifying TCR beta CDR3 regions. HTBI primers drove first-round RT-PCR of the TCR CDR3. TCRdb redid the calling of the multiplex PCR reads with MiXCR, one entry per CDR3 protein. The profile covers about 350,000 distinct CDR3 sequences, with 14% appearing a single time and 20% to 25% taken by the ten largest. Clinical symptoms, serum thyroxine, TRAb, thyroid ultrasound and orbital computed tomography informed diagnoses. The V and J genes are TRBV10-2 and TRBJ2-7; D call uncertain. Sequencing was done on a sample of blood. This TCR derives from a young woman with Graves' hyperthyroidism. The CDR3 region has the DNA TGCGCCAGCAGTGAGTGGCATATCTCCTACGAGCAGTACTTC. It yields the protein CASSEWHISYEQYF.